Detailed here is one T cell receptor beta chain. While infection was still active, Seattle patients were enrolled and then followed longitudinally. In the original workflow: Amplification of reference gene primers provided the estimated nucleated cell counts. Here immunoSEQ multiplex PCR was the method, and the copy in TCRdb shows in-frame clones only, minus some. Clonal size and the V and J genes are those of that table, whereas D and trimming came from the DNA. The sample has about 370,000 clones; around 87% are singletons. These data originate in a study of blood T cell repertoires in COVID-19. Study details: From T cells, B-cell-depleted T cells, or PBMCs came the material, which was cDNA or gDNA.

CDR1 SGHTA and CDR2 FQGTGA come from the germline V gene. With 2 bases removed from V and 2 bases from J, the gap between germline ends came to 10 bases. The CDR3 runs 15 residues. The gene calls are TRBV7-3 and TRBJ2-1, with a tentative D call TRBD2 (5 bases). The source material was peripheral blood. The receptor was derived from a woman younger than 45 with COVID-19, enrolled during active disease. CDR3 loop: CASSLAGATYNEQFF. DNA for the CDR3: TGTGCCAGCAGCTTAGCGGGCGCTACCTACAATGAGCAGTTCTTC.